This T cell receptor beta chain was captured in a study of T-cell memory formation after mild COVID-19. In its sample, this clonotype was seen many times. TCRdb re-called the 5' RACE reads through MiXCR, storing one row per CDR3 protein. The repertoire holds a few hundred thousand distinct CDR3 sequences, with around a fifth as singletons. Trimming stripped 5 bases from V and 0 bases from J, with 5 bases between. Germline CDR1 DFQATT, CDR2 SNEGSKA (reference sequence). This CDR3 is built from 13 residues. This clonotype was sampled from a man aged 18-30 years who had mild COVID-19 (a few samples of this study predate the infection). Cell type and time point are not known. V gene TRBV20-1 combines with J gene TRBJ2-6; the D gene is possibly TRBD1 (5 bases). Material for sequencing was PBMCs or a T cell subset sorted from them (not recorded which). The CDR3 DNA sequence: TGCAGTGCTGACAGCTCTGGGGCCAACGTCCTGACTTTC. It codes for CSADSSGANVLTF.